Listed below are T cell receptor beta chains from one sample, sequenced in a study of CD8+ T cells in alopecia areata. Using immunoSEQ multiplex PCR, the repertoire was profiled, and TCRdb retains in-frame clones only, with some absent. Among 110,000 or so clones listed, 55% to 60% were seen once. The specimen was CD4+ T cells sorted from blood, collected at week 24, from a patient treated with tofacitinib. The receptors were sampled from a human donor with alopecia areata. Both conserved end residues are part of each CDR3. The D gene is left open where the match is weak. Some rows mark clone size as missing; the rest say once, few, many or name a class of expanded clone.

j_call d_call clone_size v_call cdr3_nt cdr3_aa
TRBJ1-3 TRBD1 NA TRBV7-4 TGTGCCAGCAGATACAGGGGCGCTTTCCCTGGAAACACCATATATTTT CASRYRGAFPGNTIYF
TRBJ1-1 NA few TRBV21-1 TGTGCCAGCAGCAAAGGGGACAGATTGAACACTGAAGCTTTCTTT CASSKGDRLNTEAFF
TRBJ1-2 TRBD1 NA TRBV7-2 TGTGCCAGCAGCTTAGCCTCCGGGACAGGGTCTGGCTACACCTTC CASSLASGTGSGYTF
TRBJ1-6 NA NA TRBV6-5 TGTGCCAGCAGTCAGATGGGTGTCAATTCACCCCTCCACTTT CASSQMGVNSPLHF
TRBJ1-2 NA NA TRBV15 TGTGCCACCAGCAGAGATCCGGCGGAGAACTATGGCTACACCTTC CATSRDPAENYGYTF
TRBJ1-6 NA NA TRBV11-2 TGTGCCAGCAGTTTATCCGCAGTGGGGGGCGTTAATTCACCCCTCCACTTT CASSLSAVGGVNSPLHF
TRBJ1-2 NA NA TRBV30 TGTGCCTGGAGCGAAGGGTCGAACTATGGCTACACCTTC CAWSEGSNYGYTF
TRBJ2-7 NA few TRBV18 TGTGCCAGCTCACAGGTCGGGGCCTCCTACGAGCAGTACTTC CASSQVGASYEQYF
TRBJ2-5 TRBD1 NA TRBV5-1 TGCGCCAGCAGCATGGGACAGGGAGAGGAGACCCAGTACTTC CASSMGQGEETQYF
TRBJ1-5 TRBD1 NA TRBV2 TGTGCCAGCAGTGCAGTGGACAGGATCAATCAGCCCCAGCATTTT CASSAVDRINQPQHF
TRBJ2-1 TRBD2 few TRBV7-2 TGTGCCAGCAGCTTAGCGCTAGCGGCATACAATGAGCAGTTCTTC CASSLALAAYNEQFF
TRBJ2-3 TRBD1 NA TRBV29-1 TGCAGCACGACGATTAGACAGGGGCCGGCGTTCACAGATACGCAGTATTTT CSTTIRQGPAFTDTQYF
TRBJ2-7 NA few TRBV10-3 TGTGCCACCCAGCGTCCGGCAGGGGTCTACGAGCAGTACTTC CATQRPAGVYEQYF
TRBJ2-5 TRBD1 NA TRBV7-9 TGTGCCAGCAGCTACCTTGGACAGGGGGCGAGGGAGACCCAGTACTTC CASSYLGQGARETQYF
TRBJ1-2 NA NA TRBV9 TGTGCCAGCAGCGCCAGTGGGGTTATTAACTATGGCTACACCTTC CASSASGVINYGYTF
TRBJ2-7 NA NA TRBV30 TGTGCCTGGATGGAGGGGAAGGGGGGCGAGCAGTACTTC CAWMEGKGGEQYF
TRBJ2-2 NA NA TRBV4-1 TGCGCCAGCAGCCAAGAGCCCGCGGGGACCGGGGAGCTGTTTTTT CASSQEPAGTGELFF
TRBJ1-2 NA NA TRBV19 TGTGCCAGTAGTATGGAAGGGCCGAGAAGGGGTGGCTACACCTTC CASSMEGPRRGGYTF
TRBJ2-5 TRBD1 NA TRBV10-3 TGTGCCATCAGTGAAGGGATAGGGGGCGAGACCCAGTACTTC CAISEGIGGETQYF
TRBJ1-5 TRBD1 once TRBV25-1 TGTGCCAGCAGTTCAGGGGGGCAGCCCCAGCATTTT CASSSGGQPQHF
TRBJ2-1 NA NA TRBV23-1 TGCGCCAGCAGTCAACGAGGACGGGACAATGAGCAGTTCTTC CASSQRGRDNEQFF
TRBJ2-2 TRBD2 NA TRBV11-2 TGTGCCAGCAATCTCGTTAGCGGGGGGTACGGGACCGGGGAGCTGTTTTTT CASNLVSGGYGTGELFF
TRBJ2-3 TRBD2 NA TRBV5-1 TGCGCCAGCCGAAGCCGGGACTACCATTTAGATACGCAGTATTTT CASRSRDYHLDTQYF
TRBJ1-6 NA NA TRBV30 TGTGCCTGGAGTAACGCTTTCTACGTAGGCCGTTCACCCCTCCACTTT CAWSNAFYVGRSPLHF
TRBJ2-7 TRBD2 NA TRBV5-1 TGCGCCAGCACTGCTAGCGGAGCCTCCTACGAGCAGTACTTC CASTASGASYEQYF
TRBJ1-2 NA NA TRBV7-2 TGTGCCAGCAGCCGCGGGACACACTATGACTACACCTTC CASSRGTHYDYTF